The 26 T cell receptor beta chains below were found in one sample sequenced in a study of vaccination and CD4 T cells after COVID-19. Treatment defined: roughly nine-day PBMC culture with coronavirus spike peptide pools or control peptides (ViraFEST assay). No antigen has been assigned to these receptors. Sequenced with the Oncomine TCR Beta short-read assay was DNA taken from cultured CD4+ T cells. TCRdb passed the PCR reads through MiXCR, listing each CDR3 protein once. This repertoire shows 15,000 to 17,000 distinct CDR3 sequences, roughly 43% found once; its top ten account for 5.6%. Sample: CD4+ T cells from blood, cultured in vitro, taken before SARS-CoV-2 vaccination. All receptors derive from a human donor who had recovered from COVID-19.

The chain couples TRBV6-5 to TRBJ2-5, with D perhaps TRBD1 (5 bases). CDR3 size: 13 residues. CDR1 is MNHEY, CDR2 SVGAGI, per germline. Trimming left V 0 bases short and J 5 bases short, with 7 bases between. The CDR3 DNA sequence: TGTGCCAGCAGTTACTCCAGGGCGGAGACCCAGTACTTC. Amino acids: CASSYSRAETQYF.

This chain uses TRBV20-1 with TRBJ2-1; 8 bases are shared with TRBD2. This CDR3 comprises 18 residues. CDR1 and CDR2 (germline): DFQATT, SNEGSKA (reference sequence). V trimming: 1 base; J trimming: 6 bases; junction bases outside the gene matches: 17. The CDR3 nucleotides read TGCAGTGCTAGAGGGTTTATCGGGGGGGGTATGGAGAGCAATGAGCAGTTCTTC. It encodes CSARGFIGGGMESNEQFF.

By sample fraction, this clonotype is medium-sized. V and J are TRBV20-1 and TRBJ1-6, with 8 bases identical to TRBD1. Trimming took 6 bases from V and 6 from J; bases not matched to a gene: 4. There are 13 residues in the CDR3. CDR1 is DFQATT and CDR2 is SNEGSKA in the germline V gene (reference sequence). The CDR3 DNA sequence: TGCAGTGCACGACAGGGGTTTAATTCACCCCTCCACTTT. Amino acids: CSARQGFNSPLHF.

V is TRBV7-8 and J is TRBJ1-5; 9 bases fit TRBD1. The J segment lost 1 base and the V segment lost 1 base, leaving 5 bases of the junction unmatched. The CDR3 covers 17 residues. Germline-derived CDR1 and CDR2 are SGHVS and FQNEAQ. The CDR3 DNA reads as TGTGCCAGCAGCTTAGGGACAGGGGTTAAGAGCAATCAGCCCCAGCATTTT. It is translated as CASSLGTGVKSNQPQHF.

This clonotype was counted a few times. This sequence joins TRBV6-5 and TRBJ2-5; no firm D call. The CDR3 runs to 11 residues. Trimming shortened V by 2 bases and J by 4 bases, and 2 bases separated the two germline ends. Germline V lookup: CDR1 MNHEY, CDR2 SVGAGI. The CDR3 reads CASSYGETQYF. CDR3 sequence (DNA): TGTGCCAGCAGTTACGGAGAGACCCAGTACTTC.

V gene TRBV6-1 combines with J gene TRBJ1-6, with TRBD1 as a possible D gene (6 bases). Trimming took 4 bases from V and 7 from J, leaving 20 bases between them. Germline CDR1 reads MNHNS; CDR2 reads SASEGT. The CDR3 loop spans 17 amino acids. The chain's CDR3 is CASSGGLPGQGNSPLHF. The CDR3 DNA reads TGTGCCAGCAGTGGGGGACTACCGGGACAAGGGAATTCACCCCTCCACTTT.

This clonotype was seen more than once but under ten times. The CDR3 nucleotides are TGTGCCAGCAGCCCCACCGGGAGGGGGTACACAGATACGCAGTATTTT. It specifies CASSPTGRGYTDTQYF. The chain is built from TRBV21-1 and TRBJ2-3; the table's D call, TRBD2, was not checked against the DNA. TRBV21-1 is given as a pseudogene. CDR3 length: 16 residues.

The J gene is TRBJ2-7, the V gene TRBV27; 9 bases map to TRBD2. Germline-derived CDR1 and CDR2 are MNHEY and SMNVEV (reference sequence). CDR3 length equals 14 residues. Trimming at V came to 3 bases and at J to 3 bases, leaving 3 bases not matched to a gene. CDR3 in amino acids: CASSFGREGYEQYF. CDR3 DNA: TGTGCCAGCAGTTTTGGGCGGGAGGGCTACGAGCAGTACTTC.

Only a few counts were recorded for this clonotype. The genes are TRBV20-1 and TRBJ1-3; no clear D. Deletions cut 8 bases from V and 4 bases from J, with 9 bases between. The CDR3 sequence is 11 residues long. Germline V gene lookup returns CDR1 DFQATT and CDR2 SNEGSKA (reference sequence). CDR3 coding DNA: TGCAGTCTGGGATTGGGAAACACCATATATTTT. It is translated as CSLGLGNTIYF.

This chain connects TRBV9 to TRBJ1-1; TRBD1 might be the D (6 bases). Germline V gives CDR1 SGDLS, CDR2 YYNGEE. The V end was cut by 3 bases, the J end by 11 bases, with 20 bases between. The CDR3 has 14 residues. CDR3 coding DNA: TGTGCCAGCAGCGCCGTAGCTGGAGGTACAGGGGCTTTCTTT. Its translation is CASSAVAGGTGAFF.

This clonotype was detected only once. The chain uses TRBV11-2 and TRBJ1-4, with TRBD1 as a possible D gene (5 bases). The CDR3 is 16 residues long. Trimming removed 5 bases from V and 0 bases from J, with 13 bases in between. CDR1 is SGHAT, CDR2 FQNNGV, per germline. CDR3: CASSPRARSTNEKLFF. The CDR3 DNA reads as TGTGCCAGCAGCCCCAGGGCACGGTCAACTAATGAAAAACTGTTTTTT.

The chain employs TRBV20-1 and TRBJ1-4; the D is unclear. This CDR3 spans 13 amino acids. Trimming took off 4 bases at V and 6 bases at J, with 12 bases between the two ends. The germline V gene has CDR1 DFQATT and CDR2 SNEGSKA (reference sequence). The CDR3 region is CSAIIGEDEKLFF. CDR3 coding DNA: TGCAGTGCTATTATCGGGGAGGATGAAAAACTGTTTTTT.

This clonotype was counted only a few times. Written as DNA, the CDR3 is TGTGCCAGCAGCTTAGGGACTAGCTATAAGACCCAGTACTTC. Its translation: CASSLGTSYKTQYF. The chain combines TRBV7-9 with TRBJ2-5, with 8 bases lining up with TRBD2. This CDR3 region has 14 residues. CDR1 and CDR2 (germline): SEHNR, FQNEAQ (reference sequence). Losses at the gene ends were 1 base for V and 6 bases for J; bases not matched to a gene: 4.

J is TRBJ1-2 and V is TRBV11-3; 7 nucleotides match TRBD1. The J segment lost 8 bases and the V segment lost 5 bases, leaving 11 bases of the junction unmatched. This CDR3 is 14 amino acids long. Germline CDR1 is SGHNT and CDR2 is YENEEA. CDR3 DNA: TGTGCCAGCAGCGCCCGCCGGGACAGAGCCGGCTACACCTTC. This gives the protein CASSARRDRAGYTF.

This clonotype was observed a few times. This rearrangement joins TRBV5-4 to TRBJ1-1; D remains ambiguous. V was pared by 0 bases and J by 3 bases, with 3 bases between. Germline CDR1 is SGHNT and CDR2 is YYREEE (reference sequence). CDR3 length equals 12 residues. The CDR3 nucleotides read TGTGCCAGCAGCTTGGTGGACACTGAAGCTTTCTTT. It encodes CASSLVDTEAFF.

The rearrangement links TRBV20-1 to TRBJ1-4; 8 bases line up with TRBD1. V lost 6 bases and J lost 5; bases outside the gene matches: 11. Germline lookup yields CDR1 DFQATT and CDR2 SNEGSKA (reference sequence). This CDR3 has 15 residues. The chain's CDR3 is CSALSRDRRNEKLFF. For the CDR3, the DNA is TGCAGTGCACTCAGCCGGGACAGGAGGAATGAAAAACTGTTTTTT.

In DNA form, the CDR3 reads TGCAGTGCTAGAGGACAGGGGGCGCGTAATTCACCCCTCCACTTT. The encoded protein is CSARGQGARNSPLHF. The chain couples TRBV20-1 to TRBJ1-6; 10 bases are shared with TRBD1. The trim removed 1 base at V and 6 bases at J, leaving 3 bases unmatched. The CDR3 runs 15 residues. Looked up from germline, CDR1 is DFQATT and CDR2 is SNEGSKA (reference sequence).

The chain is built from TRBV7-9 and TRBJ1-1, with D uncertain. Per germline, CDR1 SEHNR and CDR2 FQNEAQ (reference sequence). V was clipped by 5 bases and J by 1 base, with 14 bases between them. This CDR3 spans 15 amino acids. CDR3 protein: CASSLRPDGNTEAFF. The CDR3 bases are TGTGCCAGCAGCCTACGCCCGGACGGGAACACTGAAGCTTTCTTT.

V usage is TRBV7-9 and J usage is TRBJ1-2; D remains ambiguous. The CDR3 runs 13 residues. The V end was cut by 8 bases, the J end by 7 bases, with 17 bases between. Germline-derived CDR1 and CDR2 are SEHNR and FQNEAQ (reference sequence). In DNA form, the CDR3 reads TGTGCCAGCGGAGTCGGCAAATGGGGTGGCTACACCTTC. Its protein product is CASGVGKWGGYTF.

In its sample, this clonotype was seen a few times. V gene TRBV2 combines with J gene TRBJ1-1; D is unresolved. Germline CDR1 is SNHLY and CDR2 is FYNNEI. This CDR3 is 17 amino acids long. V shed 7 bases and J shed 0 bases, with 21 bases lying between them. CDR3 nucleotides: TGTGCCAGCACCCGCAGTTCGGGGAGCGTCCTGAACACTGAAGCTTTCTTT. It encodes CASTRSSGSVLNTEAFF.

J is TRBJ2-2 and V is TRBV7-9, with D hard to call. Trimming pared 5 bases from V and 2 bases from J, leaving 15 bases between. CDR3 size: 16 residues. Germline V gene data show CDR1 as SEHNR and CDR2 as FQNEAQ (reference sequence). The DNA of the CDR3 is TGTGCCAGCAGCCCAGGTCACCGTAGTAACACCGGGGAGCTGTTTTTT. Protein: CASSPGHRSNTGELFF.

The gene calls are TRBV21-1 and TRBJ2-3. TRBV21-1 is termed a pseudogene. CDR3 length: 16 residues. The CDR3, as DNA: TGTGCCAGCAGCAAAGAGAGGCAGGCTAGCACAGATACGCAGTATTTT. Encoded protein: CASSKERQASTDTQYF.

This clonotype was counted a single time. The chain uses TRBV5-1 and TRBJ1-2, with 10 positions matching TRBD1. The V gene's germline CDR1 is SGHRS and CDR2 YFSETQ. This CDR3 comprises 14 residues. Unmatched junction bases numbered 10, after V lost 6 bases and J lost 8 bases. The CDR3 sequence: CASTASGTGVGYTF. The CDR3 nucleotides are TGCGCCAGCACCGCTTCTGGGACAGGGGTCGGCTACACCTTC.

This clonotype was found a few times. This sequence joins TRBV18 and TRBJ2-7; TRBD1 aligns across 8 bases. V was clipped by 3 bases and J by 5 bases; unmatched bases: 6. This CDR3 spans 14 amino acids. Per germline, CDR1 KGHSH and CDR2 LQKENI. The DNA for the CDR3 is TGTGCCAGCTCACCCGGGACAGGATTCGACGAGCAGTACTTC. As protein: CASSPGTGFDEQYF. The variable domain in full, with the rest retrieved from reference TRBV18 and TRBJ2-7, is NAGVMQNPRHLVRRRGQEARLRCSPMKGHSHVYWYRQLPEEGLKFMVYLQKENIIDESGMPKERFSAEFPKEGPSILRIQQVVRGDSAAYFCASSPGTGFDEQYFGPGTRLTVT.

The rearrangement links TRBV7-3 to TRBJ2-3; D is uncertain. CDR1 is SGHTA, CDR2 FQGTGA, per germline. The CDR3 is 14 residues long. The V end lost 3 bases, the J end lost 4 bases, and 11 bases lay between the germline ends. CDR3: CASSLWSRADTQYF. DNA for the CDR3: TGTGCCAGCAGCTTGTGGTCCCGGGCAGATACGCAGTATTTT.

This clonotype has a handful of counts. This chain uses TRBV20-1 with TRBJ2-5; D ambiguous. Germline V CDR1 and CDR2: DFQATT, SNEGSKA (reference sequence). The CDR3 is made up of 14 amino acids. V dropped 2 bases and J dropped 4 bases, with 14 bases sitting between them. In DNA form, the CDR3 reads TGCAGTGCTAGAAGCGTATCAATGCGAGAGACCCAGTACTTC. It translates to CSARSVSMRETQYF.